This T cell receptor beta chain is from a study of Graves' ophthalmopathy and Graves' hyperthyroidism. About the study: Hyperthyroidism is called stable when no ophthalmopathy develops within 18 months of follow-up.

This clonotype was detected many times. Antigen unknown. The authors amplified TCR beta CDR3 regions from RNA transcripts. HTBI primers served in a first-round RT-PCR, which a second-round multiplex PCR followed. Via MiXCR, TCRdb re-called the multiplex PCR reads, giving one row per CDR3 protein. The sample holds 500,000 to 700,000 distinct CDR3 sequences; under 45% are singletons and the top ten take about 4%. General observations from the study: Appearing in blood as well were most expanded thyroid clonotypes above 0.001 frequency. Ophthalmopathy progression was predicted by the model at around 70% sensitivity and approximately 73% specificity.

Serum thyroxine and TRAb, along with clinical symptoms, thyroid ultrasound and orbital computed tomography, were what diagnosis relied on. CDR3 length: 13 amino acids. V was clipped by 3 bases and J by 1 base, with 6 bases between them. Germline V gene data show CDR1 as SGHAT and CDR2 as FQNNGV. V and J are TRBV11-2 and TRBJ1-1; the D is unclear. This receptor was identified in an adult man with Graves' hyperthyroidism. The source material was peripheral blood or thyroid tissue (not recorded which). CDR3 protein: CASSFPGNTEAFF. The CDR3 DNA sequence: TGTGCCAGCAGCTTTCCCGGGAACACTGAAGCTTTCTTT.